This passage covers 22 T cell receptor beta chains from one sample sequenced in a study of memory CD4+ T cells and cytomegalovirus serostatus. TCRdb's table, derived via immunoSEQ multiplex PCR, lists solely in-frame clones and lacks some. The data show 80,000 or so clones, 75% to 85% seen once. The sort gate was single viable CD3+CD4+CD8-CD45RO+ cells for memory CD4+ T cells. The sample comprised memory CD4+ T cells from blood. Every receptor here comes from an adult in good health and CMV-seropositive.

The gene calls are TRBV5-1 and TRBJ1-5; no firm D call. This CDR3 has 13 amino acids. V lost 0 bases to trimming and J lost 6 bases, with 7 bases between them. Germline CDR1 reads SGHRS; CDR2 reads YFSETQ. The CDR3 DNA sequence: TGCGCCAGCAGCTTGGAGGGTGCTCAGCCCCAGCATTTT. Translated: CASSLEGAQPQHF.

V usage is TRBV5-1 and J usage is TRBJ2-1, with 8 bases that match TRBD2. The junction had 2 bases not matched to a gene; V was cut back by 0 bases and J by 6 bases. Germline CDR1 and CDR2: SGHRS and YFSETQ. The CDR3 totals 14 residues. CDR3 DNA sequence: TGCGCCAGCAGCTTGGGTGGGACTAGCAATGAGCAGTTCTTC. It translates to CASSLGGTSNEQFF.

This chain links TRBV7-2 with TRBJ2-3; D not certain. Germline loops: CDR1 SGHTA, CDR2 FQGNSA. This CDR3 has 12 residues. V lost 3 bases and J 5 bases, leaving 6 bases between the germline ends. CDR3 DNA: TGTGCCAGCAGCTTTTCCCGAGATACGCAGTATTTT. This gives the protein CASSFSRDTQYF.

This chain uses TRBV27 with TRBJ2-5, with 10 bases lining up with TRBD2. The ends lost 6 bases at V and 4 bases at J; junction bases unmatched: 14. The CDR3 loop spans 17 amino acids. Germline-derived CDR1 and CDR2 are MNHEY and SMNVEV (reference sequence). In nucleotides, the CDR3 is TGTGCCAGCAGCCGGCACCGATTAGCGGGAGGAGGAGAGACCCAGTACTTC. Translating gives CASSRHRLAGGGETQYF.

The chain has TRBV5-1 and TRBJ2-3, with D perhaps TRBD2 (6 bases). V was trimmed by 8 bases and J by 2 bases, leaving 9 bases between them. Germline values: CDR1 SGHRS, CDR2 YFSETQ. The CDR3 is 12 residues long. The CDR3, as DNA: TGCGCCAGGGGACTTGTCACAGATACGCAGTATTTT. Translating it yields CARGLVTDTQYF.

Points on this clone: Different DNA sequences within this sample yield the same CDR3. The chain uses TRBV7-2 and TRBJ1-2; no reliable D call. Germline CDR1 is SGHTA and CDR2 is FQGNSA. V lost 1 base to trimming and J lost 4 bases, with 10 bases between them. The CDR3 spans 14 residues. The DNA of the CDR3 is TGTGCCAGCAGCTTAGGCGGCAGTAGCTATGGCTACACCTTC. Translating gives CASSLGGSSYGYTF.

This chain links TRBV10-3 with TRBJ1-1; TRBD1 might be the D (6 bases). The CDR3 covers 13 residues. The V end was cut by 11 bases, the J end by 3 bases, with 16 bases between. In germline, CDR1 is ENHRY, CDR2 SYGVKD. The CDR3 DNA is TGTGCCGCACAGGGCCGCGGGGACACTGAAGCTTTCTTT. As protein: CAAQGRGDTEAFF.

In its sample, this clone was seen a few times. The V call is TRBV5-6, the J call TRBJ1-1; D possibly corresponds to TRBD1 (6 bases). V lost 0 bases to trimming and J lost 9 bases, with 12 bases between them. The CDR3 spans 13 residues. Germline-derived CDR1 and CDR2 are SGHDT and YYEEEE. The CDR3 protein is CASSLEQGGKAFF. CDR3 nucleotides: TGTGCCAGCAGCTTGGAACAGGGTGGTAAAGCTTTCTTT.

V is TRBV5-6 and J is TRBJ1-5; no firm D call. This CDR3 comprises 13 residues. CDR1 is SGHDT and CDR2 is YYEEEE in the germline V gene. Trimming removed 4 bases from V and 3 bases from J, with 8 bases in between. The CDR3 here is CASSRTPNQPQHF. The CDR3 coding sequence is TGTGCCAGCAGCCGTACCCCCAATCAGCCCCAGCATTTT.

The V gene is TRBV6-6, the J gene TRBJ1-1, with 8 positions matching TRBD1. The CDR3 has 14 residues. Germline lookup yields CDR1 MNHNY and CDR2 SVGAGI (reference sequence). V lost 6 bases, J lost 2 bases, and 5 bases stayed unmatched. Written as DNA, the CDR3 is TGTGCCAGCAGCAGGGGGCGGGTTAACACTGAAGCTTTCTTT. Translating gives CASSRGRVNTEAFF.

The V gene is TRBV5-1, the J gene TRBJ1-2; D is unclear. The V gene's germline CDR1 is SGHRS and CDR2 YFSETQ. The V gene lost 0 bases and the J gene lost 8 bases, with 17 bases spanning the gap. This CDR3 region has 15 residues. CDR3 sequence: CASSLEATEMRGYTF. The CDR3 DNA reads TGCGCCAGCAGCTTGGAGGCCACGGAAATGCGGGGCTACACCTTC.

This chain connects TRBV9 to TRBJ2-2, with TRBD2 as a possible D gene (6 bases). This CDR3 region has 16 residues. V was shortened by 3 bases and J by 6 bases, with 18 bases between the two germline ends. From germline, CDR1 is SGDLS and CDR2 YYNGEE. This CDR3 reads CASSAYSGDSAGELFF. CDR3 coding DNA: TGTGCCAGCAGCGCCTATTCGGGAGATTCGGCCGGGGAGCTGTTTTTT.

The chain employs TRBV27 and TRBJ1-6; TRBD1 matches at 7 bases. Germline loops: CDR1 MNHEY, CDR2 SMNVEV (reference sequence). V dropped 0 bases and J dropped 0; count of bases not matched to a gene: 5. This CDR3 is 18 amino acids long. The CDR3 spells CASSLSGQASSYNSPLHF. CDR3 in DNA: TGTGCCAGCAGTTTATCAGGACAGGCCAGCTCCTATAATTCACCCCTCCACTTT.

The chain has TRBV19 and TRBJ2-5; 9 nucleotides line up with TRBD2. CDR1 is LNHDA, CDR2 SQIVND, per germline (reference sequence). Germline trimming cut 3 bases from V and 4 bases from J; bases unmatched to any gene: 6. This CDR3 region has 15 residues. This CDR3 reads CASSMEGLAGETQYF. DNA for the CDR3: TGTGCCAGTAGTATGGAGGGACTAGCCGGAGAGACCCAGTACTTC.

The chain is built from TRBV29-1 and TRBJ2-7; 7 nucleotides agree with TRBD1. This CDR3 has 13 amino acids. V dropped 7 bases and J dropped 0; count of bases not matched to a gene: 6. The V gene's germline CDR1 is SQVTM and CDR2 ANQGSEA. The CDR3 here is CSATGTASYEQYF. CDR3 coding DNA: TGCAGCGCTACCGGGACAGCCTCCTACGAGCAGTACTTC.

This clone was counted once. The rearrangement joins TRBV5-6 to TRBJ1-2; 9 bases fit TRBD1. The CDR3 totals 14 residues. The germline gives CDR1 SGHDT, CDR2 YYEEEE. V lost 4 bases, J lost 8 bases, and 9 bases stayed unmatched. CDR3 DNA sequence: TGTGCCAGCAGCCAGCCGGGACAGGGCCGCGGCTACACCTTC. Translated, it gives CASSQPGQGRGYTF.

The J gene is TRBJ2-7, the V gene TRBV5-6; D not certain. Trimming took 3 bases from V and 3 from J, leaving 13 bases between them. This CDR3 region has 14 residues. CDR1 and CDR2 (germline): SGHDT, YYEEEE. CDR3 nucleotide sequence: TGTGCCAGCAGCTCCCTCGGTGCAGACTACGAGCAGTACGTC. Its translation is CASSSLGADYEQYV.

V and J are TRBV6-6 and TRBJ1-2; D might be TRBD1 (6 bases). Germline CDR1 is MNHNY and CDR2 is SVGAGI (reference sequence). V lost 7 bases and J lost 8, with 17 bases in between. The CDR3 spans 13 residues. The CDR3 nucleotides read TGTGCCAGCAAGGGCCAGGGGCAGGGGGGCTACACCTTC. Amino acid sequence: CASKGQGQGGYTF.

The chain recombines TRBV11-2 with TRBJ2-7; D remains unclear. V was trimmed by 2 bases and J by 5 bases, leaving 10 bases between them. This CDR3 has 13 residues. Germline V gene sequence: CDR1 SGHAT, CDR2 FQNNGV. CDR3 bases: TGTGCCAGCAGCTTAAGCCCAGAGAACGAGCAGTACGTC. It yields the protein CASSLSPENEQYV.

This clone was recorded only once. This chain connects TRBV6-1 to TRBJ1-1; 9 nucleotides line up with TRBD1. Germline CDR1 is MNHNS and CDR2 is SASEGT. The junction had 4 bases not matched to a gene; V was cut back by 6 bases and J by 5 bases. This CDR3 comprises 13 residues. This chain's CDR3 is CASSRGQGTEAFF. The CDR3 bases are TGTGCCAGCAGCCGGGGACAGGGAACTGAAGCTTTCTTT.

The V call is TRBV5-6, the J call TRBJ1-2; 8 bases map to TRBD1. Germline-derived CDR1 and CDR2 are SGHDT and YYEEEE. Trimming cost V 7 bases and J 4 bases; bases outside gene matches: 3. The CDR3 runs 12 residues. The CDR3 nucleotides are TGTGCCAGCGTTGGGACAGGCTATGGCTACACCTTC. As protein: CASVGTGYGYTF.

The chain is built from TRBV11-3 and TRBJ2-5, with 7 bases matching TRBD1. CDR1 and CDR2 from the germline V gene are SGHNT and YENEEA. The CDR3 contains 17 residues. V lost 1 base and J lost 2; bases outside the gene matches: 10. DNA of the CDR3: TGTGCCAGCAGCTTAGGAGGGGGCCTGTCCCTTCAAGAGACCCAGTACTTC. This encodes CASSLGGGLSLQETQYF.